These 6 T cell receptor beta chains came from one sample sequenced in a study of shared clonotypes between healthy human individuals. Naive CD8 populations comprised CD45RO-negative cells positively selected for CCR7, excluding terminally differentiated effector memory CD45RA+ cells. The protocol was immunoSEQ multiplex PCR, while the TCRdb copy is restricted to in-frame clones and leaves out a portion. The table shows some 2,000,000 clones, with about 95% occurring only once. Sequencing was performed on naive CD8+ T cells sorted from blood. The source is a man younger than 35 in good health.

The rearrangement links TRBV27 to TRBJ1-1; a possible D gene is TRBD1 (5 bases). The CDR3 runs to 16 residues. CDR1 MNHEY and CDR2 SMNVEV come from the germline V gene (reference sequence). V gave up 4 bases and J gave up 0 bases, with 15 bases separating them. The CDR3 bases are TGTGCCAGCAGTTCACGACAGAGTCCGATGAACACTGAAGCTTTCTTT. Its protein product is CASSSRQSPMNTEAFF.

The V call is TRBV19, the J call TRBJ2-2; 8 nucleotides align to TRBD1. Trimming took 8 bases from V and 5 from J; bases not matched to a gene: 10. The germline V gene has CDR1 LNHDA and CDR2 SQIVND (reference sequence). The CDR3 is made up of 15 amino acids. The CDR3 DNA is TGTGCCAGTTCTGAGGGGACAGGAGAAACCGGGGAGCTGTTTTTT. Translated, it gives CASSEGTGETGELFF.

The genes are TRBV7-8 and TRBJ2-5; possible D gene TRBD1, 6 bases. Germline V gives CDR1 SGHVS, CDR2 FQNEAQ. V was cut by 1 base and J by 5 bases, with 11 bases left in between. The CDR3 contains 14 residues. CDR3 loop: CASSLGAGAETQYF. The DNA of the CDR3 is TGTGCCAGCAGCTTAGGGGCAGGGGCTGAGACCCAGTACTTC.

In DNA form, the CDR3 reads TGTGCCAGCAGTAGTTCAACAGCCTCCTACAATGAGCAGTTCTTC. It specifies CASSSSTASYNEQFF. This chain joins TRBV25-1 and TRBJ2-1, with no clear D. The CDR3 loop spans 15 amino acids. Germline V gives CDR1 MGHDK, CDR2 SYGVNS. The ends were cut back, 5 bases at V and 0 bases at J, with 11 bases in the middle. Full variable domain (rest looked up from reference TRBV25-1 and TRBJ2-1): EADIYQTPRYLVIGTGKKITLECSQTMGHDKMYWYQQDPGMELHLIHYSYGVNSTEKGDLSSESTVSRIRTEHFPLTLESARPSHTSQYLCASSSSTASYNEQFFGPGTRLTVL.

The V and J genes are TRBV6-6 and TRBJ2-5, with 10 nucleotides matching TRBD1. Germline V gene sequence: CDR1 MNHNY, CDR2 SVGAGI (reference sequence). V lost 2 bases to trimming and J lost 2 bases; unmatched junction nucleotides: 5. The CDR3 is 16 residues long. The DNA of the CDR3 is TGTGCCAGCAGTTACGAGGGACAGGGGTTACAAGAGACCCAGTACTTC. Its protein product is CASSYEGQGLQETQYF.

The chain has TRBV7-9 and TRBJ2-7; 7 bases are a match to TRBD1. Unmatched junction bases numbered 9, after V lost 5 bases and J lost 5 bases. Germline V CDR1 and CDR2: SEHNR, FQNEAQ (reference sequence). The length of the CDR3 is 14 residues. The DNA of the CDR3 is TGTGCCAGCAGCCCCCGACAGGGTACCCACGAGCAGTACTTC. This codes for CASSPRQGTHEQYF.